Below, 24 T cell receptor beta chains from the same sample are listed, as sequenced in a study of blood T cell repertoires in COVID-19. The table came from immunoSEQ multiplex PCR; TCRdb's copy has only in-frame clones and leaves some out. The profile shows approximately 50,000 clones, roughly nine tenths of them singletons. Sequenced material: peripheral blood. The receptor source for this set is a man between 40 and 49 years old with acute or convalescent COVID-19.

The CDR3 DNA follows: TGCGCCAGCAGTGCAGCGGTAGGAGAGACCCAGTACTTC. It translates to CASSAAVGETQYF. The chain combines TRBV10-1 with TRBJ2-5, with D maybe TRBD2 (5 bases). The germline V gene has CDR1 WNHNN and CDR2 SYGVQD (reference sequence). This CDR3 contains 13 residues. Trimming removed 4 bases at V and 4 bases at J, with 10 bases between.

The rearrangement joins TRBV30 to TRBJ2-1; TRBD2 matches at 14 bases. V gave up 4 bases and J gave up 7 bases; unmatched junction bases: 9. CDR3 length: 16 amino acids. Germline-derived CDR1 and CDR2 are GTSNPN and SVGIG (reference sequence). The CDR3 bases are TGTGCCTGGACCCCTAGGACTAGCGGGAGGTGGAATGAGCAGTTCTTC. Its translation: CAWTPRTSGRWNEQFF.

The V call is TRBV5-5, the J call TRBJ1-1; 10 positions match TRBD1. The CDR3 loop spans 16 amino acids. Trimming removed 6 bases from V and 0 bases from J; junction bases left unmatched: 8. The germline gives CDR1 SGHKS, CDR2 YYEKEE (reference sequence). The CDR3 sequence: CASTRTGGWVNTEAFF. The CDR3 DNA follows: TGTGCCAGCACAAGGACAGGGGGATGGGTGAACACTGAAGCTTTCTTT.

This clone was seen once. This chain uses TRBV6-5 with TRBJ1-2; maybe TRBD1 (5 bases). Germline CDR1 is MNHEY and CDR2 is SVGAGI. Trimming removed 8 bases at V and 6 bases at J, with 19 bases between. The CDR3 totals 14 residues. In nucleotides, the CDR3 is TGTGCCAGCTACTCCCCTCGGACATCAAATGGCTACACCTTC. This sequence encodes CASYSPRTSNGYTF.

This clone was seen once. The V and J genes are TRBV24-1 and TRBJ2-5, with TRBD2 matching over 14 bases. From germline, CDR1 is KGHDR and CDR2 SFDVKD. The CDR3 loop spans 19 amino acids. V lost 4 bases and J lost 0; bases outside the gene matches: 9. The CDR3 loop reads CATSDPGTSGSGYQETQYF. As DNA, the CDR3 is TGTGCCACCAGTGACCCTGGGACTAGCGGGAGCGGATACCAAGAGACCCAGTACTTC.

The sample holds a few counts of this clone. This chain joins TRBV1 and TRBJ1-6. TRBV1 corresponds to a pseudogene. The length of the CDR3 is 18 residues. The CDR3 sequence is CTSSKDRRGGRNNSPLHF. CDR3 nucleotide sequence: TGCACCAGCAGCAAGGACCGTCGGGGAGGCAGGAATAATTCACCCCTCCACTTT.

CDR3 in amino acids: CASSLRLANEQFF. CDR3 bases: TGTGCCAGCAGCTTACGACTAGCGAATGAGCAGTTCTTC. The V call is TRBV11-2, the J call TRBJ2-1, with TRBD2 matching over 8 bases. The CDR3 loop spans 13 amino acids. V shed 2 bases and J 7 bases; nucleotides not matched to a gene: 1. Per germline, CDR1 SGHAT and CDR2 FQNNGV.

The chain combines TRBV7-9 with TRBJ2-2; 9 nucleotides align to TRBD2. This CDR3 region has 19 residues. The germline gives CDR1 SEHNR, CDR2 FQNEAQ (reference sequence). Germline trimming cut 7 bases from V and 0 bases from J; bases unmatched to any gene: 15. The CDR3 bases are TGTGCCAGCAACCTTAAAGGGGGTAGCGGGGGTACGAACACCGGGGAGCTGTTTTTT. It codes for CASNLKGGSGGTNTGELFF. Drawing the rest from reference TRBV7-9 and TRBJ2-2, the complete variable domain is DTGVSQNPRHKITKRGQNVTFRCDPISEHNRLYWYRQTLGQGPEFLTYFQNEAQLEKSRLLSDRFSAERPKGSFSTLEIQRTEQGDSAMYLCASNLKGGSGGTNTGELFFGEGSRLTVL.

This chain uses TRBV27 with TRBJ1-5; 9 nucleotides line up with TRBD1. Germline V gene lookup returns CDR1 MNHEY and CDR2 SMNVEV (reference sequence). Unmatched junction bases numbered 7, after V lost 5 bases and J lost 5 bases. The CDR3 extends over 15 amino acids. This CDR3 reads CASSPGTGRHQPQHF. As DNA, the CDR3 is TGTGCCAGCAGTCCGGGGACAGGGAGACATCAGCCCCAGCATTTT.

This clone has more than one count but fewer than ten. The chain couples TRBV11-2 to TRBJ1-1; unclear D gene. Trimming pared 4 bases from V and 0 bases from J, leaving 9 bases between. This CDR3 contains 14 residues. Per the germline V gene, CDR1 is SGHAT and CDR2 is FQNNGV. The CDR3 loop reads CASSSPPMNTEAFF. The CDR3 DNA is TGTGCCAGCAGCTCACCCCCTATGAACACTGAAGCTTTCTTT.

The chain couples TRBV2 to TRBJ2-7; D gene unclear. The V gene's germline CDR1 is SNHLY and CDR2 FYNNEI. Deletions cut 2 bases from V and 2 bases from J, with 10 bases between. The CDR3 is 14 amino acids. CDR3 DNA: TGTGCCAGCAGTGAAACCGCAGGTACCTACGAGCAGTACTTC. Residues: CASSETAGTYEQYF.

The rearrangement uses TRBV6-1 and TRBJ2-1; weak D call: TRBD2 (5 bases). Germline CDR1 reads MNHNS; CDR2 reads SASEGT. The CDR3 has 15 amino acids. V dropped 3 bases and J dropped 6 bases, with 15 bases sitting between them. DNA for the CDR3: TGTGCCAGCAGTGAGTCTATAAAGGCGGGCAATGAGCAGTTCTTC. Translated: CASSESIKAGNEQFF.

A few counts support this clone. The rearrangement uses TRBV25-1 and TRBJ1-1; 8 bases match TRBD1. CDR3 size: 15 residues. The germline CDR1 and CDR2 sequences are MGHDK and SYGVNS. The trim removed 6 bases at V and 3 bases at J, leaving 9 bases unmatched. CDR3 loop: CASSATQGADTEAFF. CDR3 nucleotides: TGTGCCAGCAGCGCCACCCAGGGGGCAGACACTGAAGCTTTCTTT.

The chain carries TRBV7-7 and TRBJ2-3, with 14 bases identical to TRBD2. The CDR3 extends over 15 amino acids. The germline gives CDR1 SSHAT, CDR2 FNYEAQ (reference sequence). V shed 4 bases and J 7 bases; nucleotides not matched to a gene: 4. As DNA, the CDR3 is TGTGCCAGCAGCTCCGGGACTAGCGGGAGTTATACGCAGTATTTT. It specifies CASSSGTSGSYTQYF.

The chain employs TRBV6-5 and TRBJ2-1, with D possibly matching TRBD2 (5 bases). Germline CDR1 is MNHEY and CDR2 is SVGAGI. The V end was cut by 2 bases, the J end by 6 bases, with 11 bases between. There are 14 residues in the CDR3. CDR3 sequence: CASSYPGSGNEQFF. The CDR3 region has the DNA TGTGCCAGCAGTTACCCGGGATCCGGCAATGAGCAGTTCTTC.

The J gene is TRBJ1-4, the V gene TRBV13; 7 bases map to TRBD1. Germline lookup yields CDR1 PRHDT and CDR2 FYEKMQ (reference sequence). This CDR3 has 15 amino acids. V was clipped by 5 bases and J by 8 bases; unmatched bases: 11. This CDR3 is CASSKYQGGREKLFF. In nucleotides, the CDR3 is TGTGCCAGCAGCAAATATCAGGGGGGCCGGGAAAAACTGTTTTTT.

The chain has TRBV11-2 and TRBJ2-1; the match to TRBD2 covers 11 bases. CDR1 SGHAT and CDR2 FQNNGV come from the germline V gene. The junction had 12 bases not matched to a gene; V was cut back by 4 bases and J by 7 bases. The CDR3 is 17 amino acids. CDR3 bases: TGTGCCAGCAGCTCCTTACGGACTAGCGGGCCTGGGAATGAGCAGTTCTTC. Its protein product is CASSSLRTSGPGNEQFF.

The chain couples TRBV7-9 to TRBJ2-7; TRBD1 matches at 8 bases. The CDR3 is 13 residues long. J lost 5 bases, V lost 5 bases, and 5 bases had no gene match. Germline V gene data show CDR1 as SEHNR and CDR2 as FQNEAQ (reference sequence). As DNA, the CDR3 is TGTGCCAGCAGCCATAGACAGGGGCACGAGCAGTACTTC. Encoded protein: CASSHRQGHEQYF.

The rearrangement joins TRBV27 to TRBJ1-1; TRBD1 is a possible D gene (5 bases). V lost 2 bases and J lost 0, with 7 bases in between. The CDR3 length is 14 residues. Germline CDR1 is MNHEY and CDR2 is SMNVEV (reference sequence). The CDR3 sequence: CASSLQGMNTEAFF. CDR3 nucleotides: TGTGCCAGCAGTTTACAGGGCATGAACACTGAAGCTTTCTTT.

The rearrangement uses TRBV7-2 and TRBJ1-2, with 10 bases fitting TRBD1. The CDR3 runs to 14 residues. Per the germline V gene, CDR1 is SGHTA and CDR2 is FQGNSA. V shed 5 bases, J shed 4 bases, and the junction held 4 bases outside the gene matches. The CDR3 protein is CASSPGQGPYGYTF. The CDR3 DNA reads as TGTGCCAGCAGCCCGGGACAGGGGCCCTATGGCTACACCTTC.

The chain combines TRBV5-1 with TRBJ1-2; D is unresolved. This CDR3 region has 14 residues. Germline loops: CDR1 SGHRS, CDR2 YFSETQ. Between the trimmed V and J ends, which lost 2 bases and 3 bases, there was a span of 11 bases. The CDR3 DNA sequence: TGCGCCAGCAGCTTTACGGGGTACGACTATGGCTACACCTTC. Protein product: CASSFTGYDYGYTF.

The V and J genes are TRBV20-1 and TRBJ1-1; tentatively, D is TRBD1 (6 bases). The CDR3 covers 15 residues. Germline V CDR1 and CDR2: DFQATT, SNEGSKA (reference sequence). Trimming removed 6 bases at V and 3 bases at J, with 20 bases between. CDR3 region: CSASPPQGRYTEAFF. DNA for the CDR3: TGCAGTGCCAGTCCCCCACAGGGACGATACACTGAAGCTTTCTTT.

The CDR3 nucleotides read TGTGCCAGCAGAGCGACTGGGAGGCCCTACGAGCAGTACTTC. Translation gives CASRATGRPYEQYF. The chain joins TRBV11-3 to TRBJ2-7, with a tentative D call TRBD2 (6 bases). V lost 6 bases to trimming and J lost 2 bases, with 14 bases between them. CDR3 length: 14 residues. The germline gives CDR1 SGHNT, CDR2 YENEEA. Filled out from reference TRBV11-3 and TRBJ2-7, the complete variable domain reads EAGVVQSPRYKIIEKKQPVAFWCNPISGHNTLYWYLQNLGQGPELLIRYENEEAVDDSQLPKDRFSAERLKGVDSTLKIQPAELGDSAVYLCASRATGRPYEQYFGPGTRLTVT.

The CDR3 DNA reads TGTGCCAGCTCACCGTCTCCGGGCACAGATACGCAGTATTTT. It translates to CASSPSPGTDTQYF. This rearrangement joins TRBV18 to TRBJ2-3; D remains unclear. From germline, CDR1 is KGHSH and CDR2 LQKENI. V lost 3 bases to trimming and J lost 1 base, with 8 bases between them. CDR3 length: 14 residues.